A selection of T cell receptor beta chains follows, all from one sample in a study of blood T cell repertoires in COVID-19. Using immunoSEQ multiplex PCR, the repertoire was profiled, and TCRdb retains in-frame clones only, with some absent. The table records fewer than 300,000 clones, over 75% of them present only once. Sequencing input: PBMCs or T cells enriched from blood (not recorded which). The receptors shown here come from a woman aged 25 to 45 who had recovered from COVID-19. The CDR3 runs from the conserved cysteine through the conserved F or W. The D gene is left open where the match is weak. The size of a clone is reported for some rows only, either as once, few or many, or as a class for expanded clones.

.	.	TRBV30	TRBJ1-2	CAWTGEPSQLGYTF	TGTGCCTGGACCGGCGAGCCCTCACAGCTCGGCTACACCTTC
.	.	TRBV4-2	TRBJ1-2	CASSLRTGIYGYTF	TGTGCCAGCAGCCTACGGACCGGGATCTATGGCTACACCTTC
.	TRBD2	TRBV5-4	TRBJ2-3	CASTTVAGGPEAQYF	TGTGCCAGCACTACTGTAGCGGGAGGGCCTGAGGCGCAGTATTTT
.	.	TRBV7-3	TRBJ2-5	CASSLLGGETQYF	TGTGCCAGCAGCTTACTAGGAGGGGAGACCCAGTACTTC
.	.	TRBV7-8	TRBJ2-5	CASSLGRHETQYF	TGTGCCAGCAGCTTAGGCAGGCACGAGACCCAGTACTTC
.	.	TRBV2	TRBJ2-5	CASSDPLDRGFTSGSSQETQYF	TGTGCCAGCAGTGATCCGCTGGACAGGGGGTTTACTAGCGGGAGTTCACAAGAGACCCAGTACTTC
.	TRBD1	TRBV6-5	TRBJ2-7	CASRRDRVKDEQYF	TGTGCCAGCAGAAGGGACAGGGTCAAGGACGAGCAGTACTTC
.	.	TRBV19	TRBJ1-1	CASSILWNTEAFF	TGTGCCAGTAGTATACTTTGGAACACTGAAGCTTTCTTT
.	.	TRBV7-9	TRBJ2-7	CASSFGGETYEQYF	TGTGCCAGCAGCTTTGGAGGGGAAACCTACGAGCAGTACTTC
few	TRBD2	TRBV10-1	TRBJ2-3	CASSPTSGGSTDTQYF	TGCGCCAGCAGTCCTACTAGCGGGGGTAGCACAGATACGCAGTATTTT
.	.	TRBV7-8	TRBJ2-7	CASSLLTGEQYF	TGTGCCAGCAGCTTGTTAACGGGCGAGCAGTACTTC
.	TRBD1	TRBV18	TRBJ1-1	CASSQTGELSTEAFF	TGTGCCAGCTCCCAGACAGGGGAGTTGAGTACTGAAGCTTTCTTT
once	.	TRBV7-3	TRBJ1-1	CASSLNSGRNTEAFF	TGTGCCAGCAGCTTAAATTCGGGTCGGAACACTGAAGCTTTCTTT
.	TRBD2	TRBV24-1	TRBJ2-2	CATSVGLAGGTNTGELFF	TGTGCCACCAGTGTCGGACTAGCGGGAGGAACGAACACCGGGGAGCTGTTTTTT
.	.	TRBV10-2	TRBJ2-1	CASSSSVRTYNEQFF	TGCGCCAGCAGTTCCAGCGTGCGGACTTACAATGAGCAGTTCTTC
few	.	TRBV11-2	TRBJ1-4	CASSSTRGALEKLFF	TGTGCCAGCAGCTCGACACGGGGGGCGCTTGAAAAACTGTTTTTT
.	.	TRBV5-4	TRBJ1-1	CASSRGQNTEAFF	TGTGCCAGCAGCCGGGGACAGAACACTGAAGCTTTCTTT
.	TRBD2	TRBV11-2	TRBJ2-1	CASSSLKGSGRAVRQFF	TGTGCCAGCAGCTCCTTGAAGGGTAGCGGGAGGGCCGTGAGGCAGTTCTTC
.	.	TRBV21-1	TRBJ2-7	CASSRGGTGVYEQYF	TGTGCCAGCAGCCGAGGCGGGACAGGGGTCTACGAGCAGTACTTC
.	.	TRBV5-1	TRBJ1-3	CASSLGRAGNTIYF	TGCGCCAGCAGCTTGGGCAGGGCCGGAAACACCATATATTTT
.	.	TRBV30	TRBJ2-7	CAWTEGYEQYF	TGTGCCTGGACGGAGGGCTACGAGCAGTACTTC
.	.	TRBV5-1	TRBJ2-3	CASRPGLTTDTQYF	TGCGCCAGTCGCCCGGGACTGACCACAGATACGCAGTATTTT
.	TRBD1	TRBV15	TRBJ2-3	CATSPRGDRGTDTQYF	TGTGCCACCAGCCCACGGGGGGACAGGGGCACAGATACGCAGTATTTT
.	TRBD1	TRBV5-1	TRBJ1-1	CASSLGGTGTEAFF	TGCGCCAGCAGCTTGGGGGGGACAGGGACGGAAGCTTTCTTT
.	.	TRBV7-6	TRBJ2-7	CASSLGISGQSSYEQYF	TGTGCCAGCAGCTTAGGTATCTCGGGACAAAGCTCCTACGAGCAGTACTTC
.	TRBD1	TRBV5-8	TRBJ2-1	CASSLVRTGAFNEQFF	TGTGCCAGCAGCTTGGTACGGACAGGGGCGTTCAATGAGCAGTTCTTC
.	.	TRBV7-6	TRBJ2-2	CASSIGASTGELFF	TGTGCCAGCAGTATAGGGGCTAGCACCGGGGAGCTGTTTTTT
.	.	TRBV6-5	TRBJ1-3	CASRPSSGNTIYF	TGTGCCAGCAGGCCTAGCTCTGGAAACACCATATATTTT